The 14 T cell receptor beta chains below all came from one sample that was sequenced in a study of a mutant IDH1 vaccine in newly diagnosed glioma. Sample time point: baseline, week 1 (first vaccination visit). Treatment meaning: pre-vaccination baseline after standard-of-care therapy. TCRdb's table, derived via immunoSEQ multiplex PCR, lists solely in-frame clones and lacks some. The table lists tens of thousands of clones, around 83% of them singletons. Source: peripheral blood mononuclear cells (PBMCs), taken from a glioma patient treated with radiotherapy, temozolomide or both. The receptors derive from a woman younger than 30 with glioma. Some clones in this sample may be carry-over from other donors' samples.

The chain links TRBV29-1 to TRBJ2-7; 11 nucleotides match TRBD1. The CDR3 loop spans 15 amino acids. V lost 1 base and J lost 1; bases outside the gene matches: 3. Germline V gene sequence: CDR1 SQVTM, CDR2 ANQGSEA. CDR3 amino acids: CSVEGGTGGSYEQYF. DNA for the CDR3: TGCAGCGTTGAAGGGGGGACAGGGGGTTCCTACGAGCAGTACTTC.

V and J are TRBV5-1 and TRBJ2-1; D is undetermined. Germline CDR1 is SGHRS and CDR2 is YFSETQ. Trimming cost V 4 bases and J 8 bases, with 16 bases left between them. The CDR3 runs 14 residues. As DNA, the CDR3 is TGCGCCAGCAGCCTGGGGTGGTCAGCGTATGAGCAGTTCTTC. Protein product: CASSLGWSAYEQFF.

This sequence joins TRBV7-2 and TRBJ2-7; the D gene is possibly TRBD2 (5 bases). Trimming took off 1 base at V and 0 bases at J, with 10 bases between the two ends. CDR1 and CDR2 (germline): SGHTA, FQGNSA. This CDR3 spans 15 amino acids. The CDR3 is CASSLVTGNSYEQYF. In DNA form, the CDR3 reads TGTGCCAGCAGCTTAGTGACGGGGAACTCCTACGAGCAGTACTTC.

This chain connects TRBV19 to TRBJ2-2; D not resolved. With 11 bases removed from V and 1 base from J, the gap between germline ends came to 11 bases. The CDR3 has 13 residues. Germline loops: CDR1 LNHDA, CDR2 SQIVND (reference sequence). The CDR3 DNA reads TGTGCCTCTCGGCGGCAGAACACCGGGGAGCTGTTTTTT. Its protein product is CASRRQNTGELFF.

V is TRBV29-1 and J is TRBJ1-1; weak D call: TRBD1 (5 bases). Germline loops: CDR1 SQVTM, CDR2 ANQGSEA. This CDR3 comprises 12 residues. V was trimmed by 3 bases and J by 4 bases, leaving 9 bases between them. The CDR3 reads CSVEGDRTEAFF. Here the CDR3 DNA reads TGCAGCGTTGAGGGGGATCGCACTGAAGCTTTCTTT.

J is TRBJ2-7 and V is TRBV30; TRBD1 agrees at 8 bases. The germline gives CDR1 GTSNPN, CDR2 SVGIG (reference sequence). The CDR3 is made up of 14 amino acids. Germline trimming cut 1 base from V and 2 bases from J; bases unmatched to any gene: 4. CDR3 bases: TGTGCCTGGAGTGAGGGACAGGTAACCTACGAGCAGTACTTC. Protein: CAWSEGQVTYEQYF.

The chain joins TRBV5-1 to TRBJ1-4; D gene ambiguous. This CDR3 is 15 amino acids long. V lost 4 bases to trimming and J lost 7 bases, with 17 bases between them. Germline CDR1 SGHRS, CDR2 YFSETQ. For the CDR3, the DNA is TGCGCCAGCAGCCCAGGCCCGGATGTAATTGAAAAACTGTTTTTT. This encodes CASSPGPDVIEKLFF. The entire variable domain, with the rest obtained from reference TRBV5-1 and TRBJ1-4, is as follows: KAGVTQTPRYLIKTRGQQVTLSCSPISGHRSVSWYQQTPGQGLQFLFEYFSETQRNKGNFPGRFSGRQFSNSRSEMNVSTLELGDSALYLCASSPGPDVIEKLFFGSGTQLSVL.

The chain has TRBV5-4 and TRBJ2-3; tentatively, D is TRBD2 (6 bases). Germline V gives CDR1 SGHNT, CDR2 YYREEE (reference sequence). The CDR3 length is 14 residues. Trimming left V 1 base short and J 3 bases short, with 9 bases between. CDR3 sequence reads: CASSLTGRTDTQYF. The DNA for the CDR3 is TGTGCCAGCAGCTTGACTGGGAGGACAGATACGCAGTATTTT.

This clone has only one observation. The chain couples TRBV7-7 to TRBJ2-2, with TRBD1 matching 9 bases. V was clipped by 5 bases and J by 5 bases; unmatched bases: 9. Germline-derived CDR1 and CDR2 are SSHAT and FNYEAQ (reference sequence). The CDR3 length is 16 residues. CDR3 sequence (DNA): TGTGCCAGCAGCCCGGCGCGAGGACAGGGGACCGGGGAGCTGTTTTTT. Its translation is CASSPARGQGTGELFF.

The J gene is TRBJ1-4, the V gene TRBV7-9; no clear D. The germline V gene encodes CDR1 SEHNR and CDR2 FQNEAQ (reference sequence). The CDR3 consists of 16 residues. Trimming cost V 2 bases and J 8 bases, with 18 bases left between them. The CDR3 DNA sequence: TGTGCCAGCAGCTTATCGTCTGGTAGAGTGGGGGAAAAACTGTTTTTT. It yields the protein CASSLSSGRVGEKLFF. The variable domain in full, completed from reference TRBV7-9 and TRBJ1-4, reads DTGVSQNPRHKITKRGQNVTFRCDPISEHNRLYWYRQTLGQGPEFLTYFQNEAQLEKSRLLSDRFSAERPKGSFSTLEIQRTEQGDSAMYLCASSLSSGRVGEKLFFGSGTQLSVL.

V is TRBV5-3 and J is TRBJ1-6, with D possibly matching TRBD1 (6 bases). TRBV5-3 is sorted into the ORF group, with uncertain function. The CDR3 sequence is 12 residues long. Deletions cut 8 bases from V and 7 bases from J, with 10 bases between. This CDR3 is CARTDRNSPLHF. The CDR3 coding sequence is TGTGCCAGGACCGACAGGAATTCACCCCTCCACTTT.

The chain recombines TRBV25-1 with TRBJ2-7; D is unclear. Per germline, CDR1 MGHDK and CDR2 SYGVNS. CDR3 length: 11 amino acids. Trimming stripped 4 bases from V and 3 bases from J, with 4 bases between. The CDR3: CASSGYYEQYF. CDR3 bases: TGTGCCAGCAGTGGATACTACGAGCAGTACTTC.

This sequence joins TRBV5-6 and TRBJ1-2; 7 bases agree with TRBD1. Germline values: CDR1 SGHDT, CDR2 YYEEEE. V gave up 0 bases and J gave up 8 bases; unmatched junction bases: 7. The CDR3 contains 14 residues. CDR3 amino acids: CASSLGGGGGGYTF. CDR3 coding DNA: TGTGCCAGCAGCTTGGGAGGGGGCGGAGGAGGCTACACCTTC.

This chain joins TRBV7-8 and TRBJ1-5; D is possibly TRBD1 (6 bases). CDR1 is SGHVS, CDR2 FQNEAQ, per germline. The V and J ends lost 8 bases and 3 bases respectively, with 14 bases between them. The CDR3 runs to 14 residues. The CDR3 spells CASGKTGNNQPQHF. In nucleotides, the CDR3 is TGTGCCAGCGGGAAAACAGGGAACAATCAGCCCCAGCATTTT.